This TCR beta chain was retrieved from a study of blood T cell repertoires in COVID-19. Study summary: Nucleic acid was either cDNA or gDNA, and it came from T cells, B-cell-depleted T cells, or PBMCs.

Authors' processing steps: By means of reference gene primer amplification, nucleated cell counts were estimated. Sequencing was performed with immunoSEQ multiplex PCR; in TCRdb, only in-frame clones are kept and a portion is missing. Clone size and the V and J calls come from that table; the DNA yielded D and trimming. The sample contains about 470,000 clones, about nine tenths of which appear only once. The length of the CDR3 is 13 residues. The V gene's germline CDR1 is LNHDA and CDR2 SQIVND (reference sequence). V was clipped by 5 bases and J by 8 bases, with 15 bases between them. In terms of age and location, participants ranged from about 18 to 95 years and lived in about 25 US areas. Cohort placement rested on clinical history that participants reported themselves.

The rearrangement links TRBV19 to TRBJ1-2, with a possible D match to TRBD1 (6 bases). The clonotype comes from a woman aged 18-29 years who had recovered from COVID-19. The sequenced sample was PBMCs or T cells enriched from blood (not recorded which). CDR3 loop: CASSRGADMGYTF. The DNA for the CDR3 is TGTGCCAGTAGTCGGGGGGCTGATATGGGCTACACCTTC.